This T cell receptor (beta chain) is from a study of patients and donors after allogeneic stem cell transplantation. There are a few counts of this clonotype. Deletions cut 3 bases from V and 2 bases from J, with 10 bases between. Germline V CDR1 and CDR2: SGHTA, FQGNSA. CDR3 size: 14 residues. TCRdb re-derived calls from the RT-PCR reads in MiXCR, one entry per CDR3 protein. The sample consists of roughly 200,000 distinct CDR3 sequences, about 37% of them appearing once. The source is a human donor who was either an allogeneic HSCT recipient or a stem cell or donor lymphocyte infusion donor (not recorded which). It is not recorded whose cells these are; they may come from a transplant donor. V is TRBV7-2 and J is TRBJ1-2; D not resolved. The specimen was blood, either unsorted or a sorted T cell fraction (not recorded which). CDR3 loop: CASSLRESNYGYTF. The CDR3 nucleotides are TGTGCCAGCAGCTTGAGAGAGTCCAACTATGGCTACACCTTC.